This T cell receptor (beta chain) stems from a study of OX40 agonist ivuxolimab in advanced cancers. Here immunoSEQ multiplex PCR was the method, and the copy in TCRdb shows in-frame clones only, minus some. Seen here are some 38,000 clones, roughly 90% observed once, and the top ten hold roughly a fifth. V was clipped by 3 bases and J by 4 bases; unmatched bases: 3. Germline V gene sequence: CDR1 SGHRS, CDR2 YFSETQ. There are 14 residues in the CDR3. The J gene is TRBJ1-3, the V gene TRBV5-1, with 8 bases fitting TRBD1. The TCR sequence derives from an adult with an advanced solid tumor such as melanoma, head and neck, liver or kidney cancer. This specimen was CD4+ or CD8+ T cells sorted from blood, taken in a trial of the OX40 agonist ivuxolimab. The CDR3 loop reads CASSSDRGGNTIYF. Here the CDR3 DNA reads TGCGCCAGCAGCTCCGACAGGGGAGGAAACACCATATATTTT.